A selection of T cell receptor beta chains follows, all from one sample in a study of T cell changes during pregnancy in multiple sclerosis. Measured with immunoSEQ multiplex PCR; TCRdb has only the in-frame clones, and not every one. The sample includes approximately 65,000 clones, about 89% of them seen just once. The material sequenced was CD4+ T cells from peripheral blood mononuclear cells, taken in the first trimester of pregnancy. These receptor sequences come from a female donor with multiple sclerosis, enrolled in a pregnancy study. CDR3s leave out the opening cysteine and the closing phenylalanine or tryptophan.

V,J,CDR3
TRBV19,TRBJ2-4,ASSIPGGLREENIQY
TRBV7-2,TRBJ2-2,ASSLIGGSTAGELF
TRBV7-2,TRBJ1-1,ASSLWADNSEAF
TRBV15,TRBJ2-7,ATSSPDRGPYEQY
TRBV9,TRBJ2-3,ASSVVASGGTSTDTQY
TRBV6-1,TRBJ2-3,ASSAGTSGLTDTQY
TRBV5-4,TRBJ2-2,ASSQGPSTGELF
TRBV25-1,TRBJ2-7,ASTRDSSYEQY
TRBV4-2,TRBJ1-1,ASSQAGTGGTEAF
TRBV9,TRBJ2-1,ASSVDGFPTSGRKDEQF
TRBV19,TRBJ2-3,ASRSGGAPDTQY
TRBV14,TRBJ2-3,ASSQILGVRTDTQY
TRBV25-1,TRBJ1-4,ASSEAGGSTNEKLF
TRBV9,TRBJ1-1,ASGQGPSMNTEAF
TRBV7-6,TRBJ2-3,ASSLNQGAGTDTQY
TRBV6-4,TRBJ2-5,ASSNRGRGETQY
TRBV7-2,TRBJ1-2,ASRADRANYGYT
TRBV7-8,TRBJ2-2,ASSPRSENTGELF
TRBV6-5,TRBJ2-3,ASSYGGADTQY
TRBV10-2,TRBJ1-5,ASSDAGDGQPQH
TRBV4-2,TRBJ2-3,ASSQVQGLWGTDTQY
TRBV9,NA,ASSRTGGSYEQY
TRBV7-2,TRBJ2-7,ASSLAGWAGGGGEQY
TRBV7-2,TRBJ1-1,ASSLQENTEAF
TRBV11-2,TRBJ2-3,ASSLVVEDTQY
TRBV5-4,TRBJ1-1,ASSLEGTGREAF
TRBV5-1,TRBJ1-1,ASSPEGAAPMNTEAF
TRBV9,TRBJ1-6,ASSSRTGGSPLH
TRBV4-1,TRBJ1-2,ASSQVRGAGGYT
TRBV7-2,TRBJ2-5,ASSSVDRALQETQY
TRBV29-1,TRBJ2-3,SVERGTDTQY
TRBV19,TRBJ1-4,ASKSTSGTRLF
TRBV7-8,TRBJ1-6,ASSLGVQTGRGAPLH
TRBV5-4,TRBJ2-1,ASSPGGGPDNEQF
TRBV21-1,TRBJ1-1,ASTPGPMAGTEAF
TRBV2,TRBJ2-3,ASRDRGQDTQY
TRBV4-3,TRBJ1-1,ASSLQQGDTEAF
TRBV7-2,TRBJ2-5,ASSLQGLEETQY
TRBV7-3,TRBJ1-1,ASSLYGNTEAF
TRBV27,TRBJ1-2,ASRINQDRGHGYT
TRBV7-2,TRBJ1-1,ASSLKLRAF
TRBV9,TRBJ1-3,ASSRDSDIMDTIY
TRBV7-8,TRBJ2-5,ASSLTGKETQY
TRBV28,TRBJ1-2,ASSHGTFETNYGYT
TRBV27,TRBJ1-2,ASSLGKGAGYGYT
TRBV4-2,TRBJ1-3,ASSQDRVSGNTIY
TRBV4-1,TRBJ1-3,ASSQDYGAGNTIY
TRBV7-3,TRBJ1-2,ASSMYRDQGGYT
TRBV18,TRBJ2-2,ASSPGIGRANTGELF
TRBV4-3,TRBJ2-2,ASSQKGRTPNTGELF
TRBV11-2,TRBJ2-7,ASSSAGGPH
TRBV9,TRBJ1-2,ASRPAGGSYGYT
TRBV5-1,TRBJ2-2,ASSLVGLDMAGELF
TRBV5-1,TRBJ2-7,ASSLGGGSYEQY
TRBV6-5,TRBJ2-7,ASSYYRGTGAYEQY
TRBV5-5,TRBJ2-6,ASRGGQGTGANVLT
TRBV9,TRBJ2-7,ASSIGTGAAHEQY